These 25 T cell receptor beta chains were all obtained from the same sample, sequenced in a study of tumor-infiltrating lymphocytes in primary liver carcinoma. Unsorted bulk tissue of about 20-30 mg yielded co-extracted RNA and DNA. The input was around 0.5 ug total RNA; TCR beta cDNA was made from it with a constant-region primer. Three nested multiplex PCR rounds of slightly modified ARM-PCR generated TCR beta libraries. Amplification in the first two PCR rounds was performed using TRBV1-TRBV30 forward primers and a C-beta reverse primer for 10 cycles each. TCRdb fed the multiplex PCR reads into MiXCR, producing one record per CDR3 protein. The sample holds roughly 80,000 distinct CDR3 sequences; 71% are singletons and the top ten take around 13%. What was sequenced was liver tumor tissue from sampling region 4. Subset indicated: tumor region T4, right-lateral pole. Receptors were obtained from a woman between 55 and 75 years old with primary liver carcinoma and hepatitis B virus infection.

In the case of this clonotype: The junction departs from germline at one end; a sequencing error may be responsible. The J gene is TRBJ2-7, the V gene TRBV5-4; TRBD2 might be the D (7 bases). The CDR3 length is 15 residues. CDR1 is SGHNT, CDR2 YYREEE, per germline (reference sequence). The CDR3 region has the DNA TGTGTCAGCAGCCGTTACGGAGGGGGGGTGTACGAGCAGTACTTC. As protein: CVSSRYGGGVYEQYF.

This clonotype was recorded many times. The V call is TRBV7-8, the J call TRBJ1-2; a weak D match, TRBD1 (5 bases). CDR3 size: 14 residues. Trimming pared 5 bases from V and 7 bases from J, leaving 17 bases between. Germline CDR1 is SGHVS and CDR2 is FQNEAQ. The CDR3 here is CASSPTGEAGGYTF. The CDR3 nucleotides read TGTGCCAGCAGCCCGACGGGGGAGGCGGGTGGCTACACCTTC.

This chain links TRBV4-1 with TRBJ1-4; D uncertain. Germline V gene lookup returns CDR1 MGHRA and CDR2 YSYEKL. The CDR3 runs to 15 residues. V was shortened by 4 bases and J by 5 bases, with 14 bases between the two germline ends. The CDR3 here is CASSRRVNTNEKLFF. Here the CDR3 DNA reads TGCGCCAGCAGCCGGCGGGTCAACACCAATGAAAAACTGTTTTTT.

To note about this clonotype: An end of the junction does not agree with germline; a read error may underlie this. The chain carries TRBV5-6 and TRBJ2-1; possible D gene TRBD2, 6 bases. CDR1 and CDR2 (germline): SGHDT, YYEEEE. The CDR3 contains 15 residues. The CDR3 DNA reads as TGTACCAGCAGCTTGCAGGAACTAGCTTACAATGAGCAGTTCTTC. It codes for CTSSLQELAYNEQFF. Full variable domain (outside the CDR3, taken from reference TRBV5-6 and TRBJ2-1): DAGVTQSPTHLIKTRGQQVTLRCSPKSGHDTVSWYQQALGQGPQFIFQYYEEEERQRGNFPDRFSGHQFPNYSSELNVNALLLGDSALYLCTSSLQELAYNEQFFGPGTRLTVL.

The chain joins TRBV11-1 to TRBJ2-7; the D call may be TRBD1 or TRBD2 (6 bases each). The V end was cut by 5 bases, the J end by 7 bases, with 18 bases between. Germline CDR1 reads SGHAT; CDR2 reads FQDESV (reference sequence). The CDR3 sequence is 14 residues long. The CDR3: CASSKHEGGREQYF. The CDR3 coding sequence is TGTGCCAGCAGCAAACACGAGGGGGGCCGAGAGCAGTACTTC.

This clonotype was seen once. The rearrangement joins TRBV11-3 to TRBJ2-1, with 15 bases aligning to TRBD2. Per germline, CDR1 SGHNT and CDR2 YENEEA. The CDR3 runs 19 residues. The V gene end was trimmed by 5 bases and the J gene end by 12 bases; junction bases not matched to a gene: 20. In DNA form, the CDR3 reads TGTGCCAGCAGCGCAGGACAGGGGGGACTAGCGGGAGGATTCTATGTGCAGTTCTTC. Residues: CASSAGQGGLAGGFYVQFF.

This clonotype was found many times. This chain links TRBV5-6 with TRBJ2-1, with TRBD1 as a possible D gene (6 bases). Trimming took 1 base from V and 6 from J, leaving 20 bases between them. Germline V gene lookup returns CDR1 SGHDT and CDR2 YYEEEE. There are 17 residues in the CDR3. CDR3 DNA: TGTGCCAGCAGCTTGCGGGGAACAGGGCGCTTCGGCAATGAGCAGTTCTTC. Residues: CASSLRGTGRFGNEQFF.

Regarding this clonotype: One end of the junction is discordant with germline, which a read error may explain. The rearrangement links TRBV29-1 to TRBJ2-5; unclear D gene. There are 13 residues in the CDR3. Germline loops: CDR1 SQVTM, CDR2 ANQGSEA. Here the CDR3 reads CSVERSAEETQNF. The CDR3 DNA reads TGCAGCGTTGAAAGGTCTGCAGAAGAGACCCAGAACTTC.

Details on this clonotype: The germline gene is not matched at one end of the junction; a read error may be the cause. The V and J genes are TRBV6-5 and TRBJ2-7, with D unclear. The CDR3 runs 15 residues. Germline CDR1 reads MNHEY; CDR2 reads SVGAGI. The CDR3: CASGHSPARSYEQYF. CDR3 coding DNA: TGTGCCAGCGGTCACTCGCCAGCCCGCTCCTACGAGCAATACTTC.

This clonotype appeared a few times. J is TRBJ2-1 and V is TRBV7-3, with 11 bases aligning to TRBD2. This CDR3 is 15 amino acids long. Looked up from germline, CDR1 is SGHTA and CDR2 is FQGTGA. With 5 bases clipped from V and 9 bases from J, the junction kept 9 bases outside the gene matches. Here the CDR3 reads CASSPSALAGGEQFF. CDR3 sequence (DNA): TGTGCCAGCAGCCCAAGTGCGCTAGCGGGAGGTGAGCAGTTCTTC.

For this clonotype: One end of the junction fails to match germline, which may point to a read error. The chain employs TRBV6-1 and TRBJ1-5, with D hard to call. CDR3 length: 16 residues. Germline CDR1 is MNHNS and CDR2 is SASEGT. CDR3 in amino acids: CASSERPRVSNRPQHF. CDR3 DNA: TGTGCCAGCAGTGAACGTCCGAGGGTAAGCAATCGGCCCCAGCATTTT.

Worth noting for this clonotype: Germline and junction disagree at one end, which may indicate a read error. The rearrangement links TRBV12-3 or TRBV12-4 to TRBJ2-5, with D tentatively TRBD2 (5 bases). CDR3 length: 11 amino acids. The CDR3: CTSSLGETHYF. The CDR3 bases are TGTACCAGCAGTTTGGGAGAGACCCATTACTTC.

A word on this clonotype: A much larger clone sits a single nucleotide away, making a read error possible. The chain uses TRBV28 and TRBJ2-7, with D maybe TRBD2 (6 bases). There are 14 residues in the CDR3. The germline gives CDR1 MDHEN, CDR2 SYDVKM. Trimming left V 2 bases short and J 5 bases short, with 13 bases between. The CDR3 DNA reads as TGTGCCAGCAGTTTACCCTCCAGGGAGGACGAGCAGTACTTC. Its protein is CASSLPSREDEQYF.

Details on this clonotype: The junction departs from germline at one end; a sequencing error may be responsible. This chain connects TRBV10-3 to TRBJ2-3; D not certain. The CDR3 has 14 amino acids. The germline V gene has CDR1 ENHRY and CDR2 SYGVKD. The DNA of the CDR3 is TGTGTCATCAGTGGTCAGGCTGGCACAGATACGCAGTATTTT. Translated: CVISGQAGTDTQYF.

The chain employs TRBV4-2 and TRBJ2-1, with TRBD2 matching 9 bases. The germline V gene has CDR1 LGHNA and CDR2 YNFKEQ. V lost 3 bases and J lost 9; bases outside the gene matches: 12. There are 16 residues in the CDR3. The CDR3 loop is CASSQPGLAGSGEQFF. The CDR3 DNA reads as TGTGCCAGCAGCCAGCCGGGACTAGCAGGAAGTGGTGAGCAGTTCTTC.

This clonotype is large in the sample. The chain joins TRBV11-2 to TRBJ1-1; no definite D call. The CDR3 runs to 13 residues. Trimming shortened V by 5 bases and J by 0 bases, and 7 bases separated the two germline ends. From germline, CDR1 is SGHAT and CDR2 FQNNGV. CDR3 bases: TGTGCCAGCAGCCTCGGGCTGAACACTGAAGCTTTCTTT. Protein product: CASSLGLNTEAFF.

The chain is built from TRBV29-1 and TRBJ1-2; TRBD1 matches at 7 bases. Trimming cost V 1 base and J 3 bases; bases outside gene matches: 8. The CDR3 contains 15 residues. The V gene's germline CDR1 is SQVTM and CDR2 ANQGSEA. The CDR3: CSVEGPGGLDYGYTF. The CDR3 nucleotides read TGCAGCGTTGAAGGTCCAGGGGGACTAGACTATGGCTACACCTTC.

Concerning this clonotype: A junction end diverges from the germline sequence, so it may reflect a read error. CDR3 region: CPSSHDFHNEQFF. The DNA for the CDR3 is TGCCCCAGCAGCCACGACTTCCACAATGAGCAGTTCTTC. The rearrangement joins TRBV4-1 to TRBJ2-1; D not certain. Germline V gene sequence: CDR1 MGHRA, CDR2 YSYEKL. This CDR3 contains 13 residues.

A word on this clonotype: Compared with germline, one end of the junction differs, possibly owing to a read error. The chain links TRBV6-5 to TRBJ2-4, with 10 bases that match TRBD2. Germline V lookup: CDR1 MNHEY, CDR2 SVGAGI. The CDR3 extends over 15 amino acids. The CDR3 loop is CASSYLAGVGNIQYF. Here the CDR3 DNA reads TGTGCCAGCAGTTACCTAGCGGGAGTCGGGAACATTCAATACTTC.

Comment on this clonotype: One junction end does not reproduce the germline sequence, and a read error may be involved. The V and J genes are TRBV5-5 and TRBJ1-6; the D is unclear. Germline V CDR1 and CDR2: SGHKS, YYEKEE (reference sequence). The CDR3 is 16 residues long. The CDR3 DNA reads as TGTGCCAGCAGCCAAAGGATAGAGAACTATAATTCGCCCCTCCACTTT. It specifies CASSQRIENYNSPLHF.

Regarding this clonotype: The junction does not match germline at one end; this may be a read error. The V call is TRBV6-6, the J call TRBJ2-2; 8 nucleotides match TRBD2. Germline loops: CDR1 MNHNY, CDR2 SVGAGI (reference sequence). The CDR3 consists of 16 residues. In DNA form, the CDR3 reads TGTGACAGCAGTTACCCAGCGGGAGAGAGCATCGGGGAGCTGTTTTTT. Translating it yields CDSSYPAGESIGELFF.

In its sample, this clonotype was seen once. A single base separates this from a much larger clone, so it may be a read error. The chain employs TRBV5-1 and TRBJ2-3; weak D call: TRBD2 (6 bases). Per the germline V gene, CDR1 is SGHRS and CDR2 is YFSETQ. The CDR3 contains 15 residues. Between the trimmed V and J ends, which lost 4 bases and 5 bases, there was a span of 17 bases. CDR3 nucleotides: TGCGCCAGCAGCGCGATACGTTATAGCGGAGATACGCAGTATTTT. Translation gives CASSAIRYSGDTQYF.

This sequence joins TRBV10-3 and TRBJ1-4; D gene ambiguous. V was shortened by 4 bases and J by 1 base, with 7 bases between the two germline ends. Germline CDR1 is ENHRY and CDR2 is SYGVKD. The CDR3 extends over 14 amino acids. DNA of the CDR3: TGTGCCATCAGTGCAACTGTAACTAATGAAAAACTGTTTTTT. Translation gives CAISATVTNEKLFF.

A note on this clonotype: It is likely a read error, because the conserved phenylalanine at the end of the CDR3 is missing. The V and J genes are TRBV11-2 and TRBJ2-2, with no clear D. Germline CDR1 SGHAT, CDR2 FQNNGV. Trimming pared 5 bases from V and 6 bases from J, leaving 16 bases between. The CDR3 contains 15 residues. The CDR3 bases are TGTGCCAGCAGCCTTCCGCAAGGACCGGCCGGGGAGCTGTTTTAT. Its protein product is CASSLPQGPAGELFY.

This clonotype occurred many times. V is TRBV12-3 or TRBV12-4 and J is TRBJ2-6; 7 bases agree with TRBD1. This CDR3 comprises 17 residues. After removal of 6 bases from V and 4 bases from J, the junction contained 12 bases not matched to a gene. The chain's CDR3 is CASRRTGSPTGANVLTF. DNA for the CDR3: TGTGCCAGCAGAAGGACAGGTTCCCCTACCGGGGCCAACGTCCTGACTTTC.